The clone carrying this T cell receptor beta chain showed up just a few times. Its antigen is still unknown. TCRdb independently ran MiXCR on the RT-PCR reads; one entry per CDR3 protein. Seen here are around 480,000 distinct CDR3 sequences, about 17% observed once, and the top ten hold less than 4%. V was pared by 10 bases and J by 6 bases, with 12 bases of the junction left unmatched. CDR3 length equals 15 residues. Germline CDR1 and CDR2: SGHVS and FQNEAQ. The source of the sample is a study of response to subunit inactivated influenza vaccine. Study findings and constraints: Researchers suggested that each seasonal influenza vaccination recruits few new T cells.

The sample consisted of CD4+ T cells sorted from PBMCs, taken less than 30 months after vaccination. The origin of this receptor is a man aged 45-69 years who received an inactivated influenza vaccine. This sequence joins TRBV7-8 and TRBJ2-2; TRBD2 matches 9 bases. The CDR3 region is CAIGGGTSSPGELFF. For the CDR3, the DNA is TGTGCCATAGGGGGCGGGACTAGCTCCCCCGGGGAGCTGTTTTTT.